This T cell receptor (beta chain) was recorded in a study of T cells in localized non-small cell lung cancer. The study, taken as a whole, reports: Heterogeneity within the tumor remains possible, as just one region underwent sequencing.

The V end lost 1 base, the J end lost 2 bases, and 0 bases lay between the germline ends. The CDR3 extends over 11 amino acids. Germline V gene lookup returns CDR1 GTSNPN and CDR2 SVGIG (reference sequence). The repertoire was sequenced with immunoSEQ multiplex PCR; TCRdb's copy has only in-frame clones and lacks some. This table holds approximately 1,000 clones, 21% found once. Only a few counts were recorded for this clone. Its antigen is not identified. Sequenced here: normal lung tissue next to the tumor, sampled before any cancer treatment. This receptor was identified in a female donor over 55 with stage I squamous cell lung carcinoma. The V call is TRBV30, the J call TRBJ2-1, with D unclear. The CDR3 loop reads CAWSAYNEQFF. The CDR3 DNA reads as TGTGCCTGGAGTGCCTACAATGAGCAGTTCTTC.